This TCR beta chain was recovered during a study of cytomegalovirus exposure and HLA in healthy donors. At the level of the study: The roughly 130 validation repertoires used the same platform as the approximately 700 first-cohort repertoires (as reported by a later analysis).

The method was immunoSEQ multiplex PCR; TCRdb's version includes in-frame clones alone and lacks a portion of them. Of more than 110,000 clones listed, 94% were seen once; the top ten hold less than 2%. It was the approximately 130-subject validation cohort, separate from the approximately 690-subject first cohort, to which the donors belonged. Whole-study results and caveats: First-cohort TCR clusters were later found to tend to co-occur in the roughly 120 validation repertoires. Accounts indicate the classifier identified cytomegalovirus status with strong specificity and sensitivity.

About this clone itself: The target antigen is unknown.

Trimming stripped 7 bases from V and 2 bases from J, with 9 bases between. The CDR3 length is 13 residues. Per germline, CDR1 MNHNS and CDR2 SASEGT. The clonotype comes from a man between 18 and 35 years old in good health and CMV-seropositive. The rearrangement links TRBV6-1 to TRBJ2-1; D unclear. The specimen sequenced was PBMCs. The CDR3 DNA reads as TGTGCCAGCAAGAAGGAGACCTACAATGAGCAGTTCTTC. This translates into CASKKETYNEQFF.